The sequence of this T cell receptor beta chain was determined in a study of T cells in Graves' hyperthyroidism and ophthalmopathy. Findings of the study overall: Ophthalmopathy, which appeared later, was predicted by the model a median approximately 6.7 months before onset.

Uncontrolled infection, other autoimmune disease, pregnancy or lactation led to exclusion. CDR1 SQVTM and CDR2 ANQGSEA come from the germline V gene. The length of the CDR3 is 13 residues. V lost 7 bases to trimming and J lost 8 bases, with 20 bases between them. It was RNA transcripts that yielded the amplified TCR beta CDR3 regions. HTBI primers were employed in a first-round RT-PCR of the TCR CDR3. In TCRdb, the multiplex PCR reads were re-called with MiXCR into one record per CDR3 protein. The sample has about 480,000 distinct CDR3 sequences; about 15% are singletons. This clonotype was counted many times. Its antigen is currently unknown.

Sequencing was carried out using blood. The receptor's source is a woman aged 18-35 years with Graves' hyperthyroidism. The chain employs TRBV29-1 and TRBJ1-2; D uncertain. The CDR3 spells CSDLPADSGGYTF. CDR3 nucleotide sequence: TGCAGCGACCTACCCGCAGACTCGGGCGGCTACACCTTC.